The 8 T cell receptor beta chains below come from one sample, sequenced in a study of T cells in Graves' hyperthyroidism and ophthalmopathy. TCR beta CDR3 regions were amplified from RNA. Researchers ran a first-round RT-PCR on the TCR CDR3 using the HTBI primer set. Using its own MiXCR run on the multiplex PCR reads, TCRdb lists one record per CDR3 protein. The sample contains about 690,000 distinct CDR3 sequences, around 15% of which appear only once. Sequencing used blood. The origin of the receptors is a middle-aged man with Graves' hyperthyroidism.

This clonotype was seen at least ten times. The rearrangement uses TRBV11-3 and TRBJ2-1; 16 bases agree with TRBD2. This CDR3 region has 19 residues. V shed 4 bases and J 0 bases; nucleotides not matched to a gene: 6. Germline CDR1 is SGHNT and CDR2 is YENEEA. CDR3 amino acids: CASSSPGLAGGSSYNEQFF. DNA for the CDR3: TGTGCCAGCAGCTCACCGGGACTAGCGGGAGGGAGCTCCTACAATGAGCAGTTCTTC. The full variable domain, in which reference TRBV11-3 and TRBJ2-1 provide the parts outside the CDR3, is EAGVVQSPRYKIIEKKQPVAFWCNPISGHNTLYWYLQNLGQGPELLIRYENEEAVDDSQLPKDRFSAERLKGVDSTLKIQPAELGDSAVYLCASSSPGLAGGSSYNEQFFGPGTRLTVL.

This clonotype was detected ten times or more. This chain uses TRBV11-2 with TRBJ1-2, with 8 bases fitting TRBD1. The CDR3 has 14 residues. Germline assignment: CDR1 SGHAT and CDR2 FQNNGV. The V and J ends lost 4 bases and 3 bases, in that order; junction bases with no gene match: 4. The CDR3 sequence is CASSWTGTDYGYTF. CDR3 nucleotide sequence: TGTGCCAGCAGCTGGACAGGGACCGACTATGGCTACACCTTC. The variable domain in full, with the rest retrieved from reference TRBV11-2 and TRBJ1-2, is EAGVAQSPRYKIIEKRQSVAFWCNPISGHATLYWYQQILGQGPKLLIQFQNNGVVDDSQLPKDRFSAERLKGVDSTLKIQPAKLEDSAVYLCASSWTGTDYGYTFGSGTRLTVV.

This clonotype was counted ten times or more. The chain recombines TRBV11-2 with TRBJ1-2; tentatively, D is TRBD1 (5 bases). This CDR3 contains 14 residues. Germline-derived CDR1 and CDR2 are SGHAT and FQNNGV. V was cut by 1 base and J by 8 bases, with 14 bases left in between. The CDR3, as DNA: TGTGCCAGCAGCTTAGGACGGTGGGGGTCAGGCTACACCTTC. It specifies CASSLGRWGSGYTF.

This clonotype was detected ten times or more. The chain is built from TRBV2 and TRBJ2-5, with D possibly called TRBD1 or TRBD2 (5 bases each). Germline CDR1 is SNHLY and CDR2 is FYNNEI. The CDR3 spans 14 residues. Trimming removed 5 bases from V and 2 bases from J, with 12 bases in between. The CDR3 reads CASSRTRGQETQYF. The CDR3 DNA follows: TGTGCCAGCAGTCGCACTAGGGGACAAGAGACCCAGTACTTC.

This clonotype has a count of ten or more. In nucleotides, the CDR3 is TGTGCCAGCAGGGTGGACACGGGGACCGTTAATCAGCCCCAGCATTTT. This gives the protein CASRVDTGTVNQPQHF. The chain has TRBV6-1 and TRBJ1-5, with D maybe TRBD1 (5 bases). Trimming removed 6 bases at V and 4 bases at J, with 19 bases between. The germline CDR1 and CDR2 sequences are MNHNS and SASEGT. This CDR3 is built from 16 residues.

This clonotype was counted a few times. V gene TRBV20-1 combines with J gene TRBJ2-1, with D unclear. This CDR3 is 14 amino acids long. Trimming cost V 3 bases and J 10 bases, with 19 bases left between them. Per the germline V gene, CDR1 is DFQATT and CDR2 is SNEGSKA (reference sequence). DNA of the CDR3: TGCAGTGCTAGCCCCCCGGGTAGGGATTGGGAGCAGTTCTTC. It codes for CSASPPGRDWEQFF.

This clonotype was observed at least ten times. This chain joins TRBV11-2 and TRBJ1-1, with 8 positions matching TRBD1. After removal of 0 bases from V and 4 bases from J, the junction contained 1 base not matched to a gene. There are 14 residues in the CDR3. Germline V gene data show CDR1 as SGHAT and CDR2 as FQNNGV. As DNA, the CDR3 is TGTGCCAGCAGCTTAGACAGGGGGCGCACTGAAGCTTTCTTT. This gives the protein CASSLDRGRTEAFF.

CDR3 DNA: TGTGCCAGCAGCGCCTCGTCGGGGGTAGGAAGTGGCTACACCTTC. Residues: CASSASSGVGSGYTF. V gene TRBV9 combines with J gene TRBJ1-2, with D possibly being TRBD1 (5 bases). Trimming removed 3 bases at V and 7 bases at J, with 19 bases between. The CDR3 runs 15 residues. The germline V gene has CDR1 SGDLS and CDR2 YYNGEE.